A selection of T cell receptor beta chains follows, all from one sample in a study of cytomegalovirus exposure and HLA in healthy donors. Profiling relied on immunoSEQ multiplex PCR, and the TCRdb table lists in-frame clones only, not all of them. The repertoire holds over 100,000 clones, with about 60% as singletons. The source material was PBMCs. All receptors come from a human donor in good health. Each CDR3 is given with its conserved first and last residue. Fields, in order: J gene, V gene, clone size, CDR3 length, D gene, CDR3 protein, CDR3 DNA. D genes are given only for firm matches. Some rows mark clone size as missing; the rest say once, few, many or name a class of expanded clone.

J: TRBJ2-3; V: TRBV19; size: few; length: 17; D: NA; CDR3: CASSTRHPGVSTDTQYF; DNA: TGTGCCAGTAGTACCCGTCACCCGGGGGTCAGCACAGATACGCAGTATTTT
J: TRBJ2-1; V: TRBV2; size: NA; length: 18; D: TRBD2; CDR3: CASSATLAGGPRDNEQFF; DNA: TGTGCCAGCAGCGCCACACTAGCGGGAGGGCCGAGGGACAATGAGCAGTTCTTC
J: TRBJ1-2; V: TRBV19; size: NA; length: 12; D: TRBD1; CDR3: CASRDSNYGYTF; DNA: TGTGCCAGCAGGGACAGCAACTATGGCTACACCTTT
J: TRBJ1-4; V: TRBV28; size: NA; length: 14; D: NA; CDR3: CASSKAGGRKELFF; DNA: TGTGCCAGCAGTAAAGCCGGAGGCAGGAAAGAACTGTTTTTT
J: TRBJ2-7; V: TRBV2; size: NA; length: 14; D: TRBD1; CDR3: CASSPGTEIYEQYF; DNA: TGTGCCAGCAGCCCCGGGACAGAGATCTACGAGCAGTACTTC
J: TRBJ2-7; V: TRBV19; size: NA; length: 17; D: NA; CDR3: CASSQGPPGTATYEQYF; DNA: TGTGCCAGTAGCCAAGGGCCCCCCGGGACTGCGACCTACGAGCAGTACTTC
J: TRBJ2-2; V: TRBV19; size: once; length: 14; D: TRBD2; CDR3: CASQRERNTGELFF; DNA: TGTGCCAGCCAGCGGGAGCGAAACACCGGGGAGCTGTTTTTT
J: TRBJ2-5; V: TRBV30; size: NA; length: 14; D: NA; CDR3: CAWSVPAGQETQYF; DNA: TGTGCCTGGAGTGTACCCGCAGGGCAAGAGACCCAGTACTTC
J: TRBJ2-3; V: TRBV15; size: NA; length: 15; D: NA; CDR3: CATSRDPSGTDTQYF; DNA: TGTGCCACCAGCAGAGATCCTAGCGGCACAGATACGCAGTATTTT
J: TRBJ2-7; V: TRBV30; size: NA; length: 14; D: TRBD1; CDR3: CAWSEFRGPYEQYF; DNA: TGTGCCTGGAGTGAGTTCAGGGGGCCCTACGAGCAGTACTTC
J: TRBJ1-1; V: TRBV6-1; size: NA; length: 14; D: NA; CDR3: CASSTRSTNTEAFF; DNA: TGTGCCAGCAGTACCAGATCCACGAACACTGAAGCTTTCTTT
J: TRBJ2-5; V: TRBV6-6; size: NA; length: 14; D: TRBD1; CDR3: CASSANRGWETQYF; DNA: TGTGCCAGCAGCGCGAACAGGGGTTGGGAGACCCAGTACTTC
J: TRBJ1-5; V: TRBV6-1; size: NA; length: 13; D: TRBD1; CDR3: CASRGQFNQPQHF; DNA: TGTGCCAGCAGGGGACAGTTCAATCAGCCCCAGCATTTT
J: TRBJ2-3; V: TRBV5-1; size: NA; length: 18; D: NA; CDR3: CASSPGGHRDISTDTQYF; DNA: TGCGCCAGCAGCCCCGGGGGGCACCGAGACATTAGCACAGATACGCAGTATTTT
J: TRBJ2-1; V: TRBV6-6; size: NA; length: 16; D: NA; CDR3: CASSYPSGGTYNEQFF; DNA: TGTGCCAGCAGTTACCCTAGCGGAGGGACATACAATGAGCAGTTCTTC
J: TRBJ2-5; V: TRBV7-8; size: NA; length: 13; D: NA; CDR3: CASSPGLRETQYF; DNA: TGTGCCAGCAGCCCCGGACTGAGAGAGACCCAGTACTTC
J: TRBJ2-1; V: TRBV5-5; size: NA; length: 15; D: TRBD2; CDR3: CASSLVLAGYNEQFF; DNA: TGTGCCAGCAGCTTGGTACTAGCGGGGTACAATGAGCAGTTCTTC
J: TRBJ1-4; V: TRBV7-9; size: NA; length: 17; D: TRBD1; CDR3: CASSLGTGTRQGEKLFF; DNA: TGTGCCAGCAGCTTAGGGACAGGGACTCGGCAGGGTGAAAAACTGTTTTTT
J: TRBJ2-3; V: TRBV2; size: NA; length: 13; D: TRBD1; CDR3: CASRAGGTDTQYF; DNA: TGTGCCAGCAGGGCAGGGGGTACAGATACGCAGTATTTT
J: TRBJ1-1; V: TRBV30; size: once; length: 15; D: NA; CDR3: CAWSVRAGRDTEAFF; DNA: TGTGCCTGGAGTGTACGGGCAGGGAGGGACACTGAAGCTTTCTTT
J: TRBJ1-6; V: TRBV7-9; size: NA; length: 16; D: TRBD1; CDR3: CASSLQTGGGGSPLHF; DNA: TGTGCCAGCAGCTTACAGACAGGGGGCGGCGGTTCACCCCTCCACTTT
J: TRBJ1-1; V: TRBV4-1; size: NA; length: 12; D: NA; CDR3: CASSQGGGEAFF; DNA: TGCGCCAGCAGCCAAGGCGGGGGCGAAGCTTTCTTT
J: TRBJ1-4; V: TRBV7-3; size: NA; length: 16; D: NA; CDR3: CASSLMAISTNEKLFF; DNA: TGTGCCAGCAGCTTAATGGCAATATCAACTAATGAAAAACTGTTTTTT
J: TRBJ2-1; V: TRBV5-4; size: NA; length: 15; D: TRBD2; CDR3: CASSFRLAGHNEQFF; DNA: TGTGCCAGCAGCTTTCGTCTAGCGGGGCACAATGAGCAGTTCTTC
J: TRBJ2-5; V: TRBV29-1; size: NA; length: 12; D: TRBD1; CDR3: CSVRQGGETQYF; DNA: TGCAGCGTACGACAGGGTGGAGAGACCCAGTACTTC
J: TRBJ1-1; V: TRBV18; size: NA; length: 15; D: NA; CDR3: CASSPLRSTGTEAFF; DNA: TGTGCCAGCTCACCACTTCGATCGACGGGGACTGAAGCTTTCTTT
J: TRBJ2-3; V: TRBV6-1; size: once; length: 18; D: NA; CDR3: CASSDLTWEGGRTDTQYF; DNA: TGTGCCAGCAGTGACCTCACTTGGGAGGGGGGTCGCACAGATACGCAGTATTTT
J: TRBJ1-1; V: TRBV4-1; size: NA; length: 15; D: TRBD1; CDR3: CASSRAQGAVTEAFF; DNA: TGCGCCAGCAGCCGTGCTCAGGGGGCGGTCACTGAAGCTTTCTTT
J: TRBJ1-1; V: TRBV5-1; size: NA; length: 13; D: NA; CDR3: CASSFEGYTEAFF; DNA: TGCGCCAGCAGCTTTGAGGGATATACTGAAGCTTTCTTT
J: TRBJ1-1; V: TRBV13; size: few; length: 17; D: TRBD1; CDR3: CASSLALGTGGRTEAFF; DNA: TGTGCCAGCAGCTTAGCTTTAGGGACAGGGGGCCGAACTGAAGCTTTCTTT
J: TRBJ1-1; V: TRBV4-2; size: few; length: 14; D: NA; CDR3: CASSAGSLGTEAFF; DNA: TGTGCCAGCAGTGCCGGGTCCTTGGGCACTGAAGCTTTCTTT
J: TRBJ2-7; V: TRBV6-5; size: NA; length: 14; D: TRBD2; CDR3: CASTKGLPPYEQYF; DNA: TGTGCCAGCACTAAGGGACTACCTCCCTACGAGCAGTACTTC
J: TRBJ2-5; V: TRBV7-8; size: few; length: 16; D: NA; CDR3: CASSLQKLVGGETQYF; DNA: TGTGCCAGCAGCTTACAGAAACTAGTCGGCGGAGAGACCCAGTACTTC
J: TRBJ1-1; V: TRBV23-1; size: once; length: 15; D: NA; CDR3: CASGSGQRGWTEAFF; DNA: TGCGCCAGCGGGAGTGGACAGAGAGGTTGGACTGAAGCTTTCTTT
J: TRBJ2-2; V: TRBV30; size: NA; length: 14; D: TRBD1; CDR3: CAWGEDRDTGELFF; DNA: TGTGCCTGGGGGGAGGACAGGGACACCGGGGAGCTGTTTTTT
J: TRBJ2-1; V: TRBV27; size: NA; length: 13; D: NA; CDR3: CASRPEEGGEQFF; DNA: TGTGCCAGCAGGCCTGAGGAGGGCGGTGAGCAGTTCTTC
J: TRBJ2-7; V: TRBV9; size: NA; length: 15; D: NA; CDR3: CASSVEAGPTYEQYF; DNA: TGTGCCAGCAGCGTAGAAGCGGGCCCTACCTACGAGCAGTACTTC
J: TRBJ1-1; V: TRBV18; size: few; length: 14; D: TRBD1; CDR3: CASSQDRMNTEAFF; DNA: TGTGCCAGCTCACAGGACAGGATGAACACTGAAGCTTTCTTT
J: TRBJ2-1; V: TRBV4-2; size: NA; length: 18; D: TRBD2; CDR3: CASSQVVWTSGLYNEQFF; DNA: TGTGCCAGCAGCCAAGTCGTTTGGACTAGCGGTCTTTACAATGAGCAGTTCTTC
J: TRBJ1-2; V: TRBV5-5; size: NA; length: 13; D: NA; CDR3: CASSLVPEYGYTF; DNA: TGTGCCAGCAGCTTGGTACCGGAGTATGGCTACACCTTC
J: TRBJ2-7; V: TRBV10-2; size: NA; length: 15; D: TRBD1; CDR3: CASSGSTGGSGEQYF; DNA: TGCGCCAGCAGTGGTTCGACAGGGGGCTCGGGCGAGCAGTACTTC
J: TRBJ1-2; V: TRBV11-2; size: few; length: 13; D: TRBD1; CDR3: CASSLGQPYGYTF; DNA: TGTGCCAGCAGCCTGGGACAGCCCTATGGCTACACCTTC
J: TRBJ2-1; V: TRBV7-6; size: NA; length: 15; D: NA; CDR3: CASSQDTLSYNEQFF; DNA: TGTGCCAGCAGTCAGGACACCCTTTCCTACAATGAGCAGTTCTTC
J: TRBJ2-6; V: TRBV11-2; size: few; length: 16; D: NA; CDR3: CASSYRQSSGANVLTF; DNA: TGTGCCAGCAGCTACCGACAGAGCTCTGGGGCCAACGTCCTGACTTTC
J: TRBJ2-6; V: TRBV28; size: once; length: 17; D: TRBD1; CDR3: CASSTRQGAPGANVLTF; DNA: TGTGCCAGCAGTACCAGACAGGGGGCGCCTGGGGCCAACGTCCTGACTTTC
J: TRBJ2-7; V: TRBV4-1; size: NA; length: 15; D: NA; CDR3: CASSQGVGQLYEQYF; DNA: TGCGCCAGCAGCCAAGGGGTAGGACAACTCTACGAGCAGTACTTC
J: TRBJ1-2; V: TRBV5-1; size: NA; length: 15; D: TRBD1; CDR3: CASSSRDRGQDGYTF; DNA: TGCGCCAGCAGCAGCCGGGACAGGGGGCAGGATGGCTACACCTTC